Listed below are T cell receptor beta chains from one sample, sequenced in a study of radiation and T cells in renal cell carcinoma. TCRdb's copy holds only in-frame clones and misses some; the assay was immunoSEQ multiplex PCR. The sample has 100,000 to 150,000 clones, approximately 85% seen once. The material sequenced was blood, taken from a patient whose treatment included radiotherapy and nephrectomy. These receptors were taken from a man over 45 with renal cell carcinoma. Both conserved end residues are part of each CDR3. D genes are given only for firm matches. Rows give clone size only sometimes, using once, few, many, or a class for an expanded clone.

d_call j_call clone_size v_call cdr3_nt cdr3_aa
NA TRBJ1-2 NA TRBV6-1 TGTGCCAGCAGTGAGGCCTCTTATGGCTACACCTTC CASSEASYGYTF
NA TRBJ2-2 NA TRBV10-1 TGCGCCAGCAGTGAGTCCGCAGGGGCGGTACTTAATACCGGGGAGCTGTTTTTT CASSESAGAVLNTGELFF
NA TRBJ2-1 NA TRBV15 TGTGCCACCAGGGGAGAAGATACAAACTCCTACAATGAGCAGTTCTTC CATRGEDTNSYNEQFF
TRBD1 TRBJ2-3 NA TRBV7-2 TGTGCCAGCAGCCGGAGACAGGGGGCGAACACAGATACGCAGTATTTT CASSRRQGANTDTQYF
TRBD2 TRBJ2-5 NA TRBV27 TGTGCCAGCAGTTTTACTAGCGTAAAAGAGACCCAGTACTTC CASSFTSVKETQYF
NA TRBJ2-5 NA TRBV11-1 TGTGCCAGCAGCTTAGGCCTACGCGAGACCCAGTACTTC CASSLGLRETQYF
TRBD2 TRBJ2-3 NA TRBV5-1 TGCGCCAGCAGCCCTCTAGCGGGGGGGCTCGATACGCAGTATTTT CASSPLAGGLDTQYF
NA TRBJ2-1 NA TRBV7-2 TGTGCCAGCAGCTTAGTTGGGACCCAACAGTTCTTC CASSLVGTQQFF
NA TRBJ2-4 once TRBV7-2 TGTGCCAGCAGCGCCAGACCTACCTCGGGTTCAAACATTCAGTACTTC CASSARPTSGSNIQYF
NA TRBJ2-1 NA TRBV2 TGTGCCAGCAGCGCGCCCGACTTTTCTAGAGGTGAGCAGTTCTTC CASSAPDFSRGEQFF
NA TRBJ1-2 once TRBV7-9 TGTGCCAGCAGCTCACCCCTCGCGGGGCCTGACTATGGCTACACCTTC CASSSPLAGPDYGYTF
TRBD2 TRBJ2-3 NA TRBV2 TGTGCCACGGACACCCTAGCGGGAGGGCCACAGTATTTT CATDTLAGGPQYF
NA TRBJ2-2 NA TRBV19 TGTGCATCCCGAGACAGCTTCACCGGGGAGCTGTTTTTT CASRDSFTGELFF
TRBD1 TRBJ1-4 NA TRBV28 TGTGCCAGCAGTCGTGTTGGGACAGGGAATGAAAAACTGTTTTTT CASSRVGTGNEKLFF
NA TRBJ1-3 few TRBV7-6 TGTGCCAGCAGCTTAGAACAGGGCTCTGGAAACACCATATATTTT CASSLEQGSGNTIYF
TRBD1 TRBJ1-1 NA TRBV5-1 TGCGCCAGCAGCCGACAGGGGACAACGAACACTGAAGCTTTCTTT CASSRQGTTNTEAFF
NA TRBJ2-5 NA TRBV2 TGTGCCAGCAGTATGAGACAGCAAGAGACCCAGTACTTC CASSMRQQETQYF
NA TRBJ2-3 once TRBV5-1 TGCGCCAGCAGCTCCGCCCTGGATACGCAGTATTTT CASSSALDTQYF
NA TRBJ2-4 NA TRBV6-5 TGTGCCAGCAGCAGGGGCTTGGCCCCAAACATTCAGTACTTC CASSRGLAPNIQYF
TRBD2 TRBJ2-2 NA TRBV7-9 TGTGCCAGCAGCTCCCCGCCTAGCGGGAGGAACACCGGGGAGCTGTTTTTT CASSSPPSGRNTGELFF
NA TRBJ1-2 NA TRBV4-3 TGCGCCAGCAAAAGCGCCAGGGCGAACAGCGATGGCTACACCTTC CASKSARANSDGYTF
NA TRBJ2-3 NA TRBV18 TGTGCCAGCTCACCACGGGGGGGCTCTAGCACAGATACGCAGTATTTT CASSPRGGSSTDTQYF
NA TRBJ1-5 NA TRBV10-3 TGTGCCATCAGTGCACAATTGGGTATACCGTCAAATCAGCCCCAGCATTTT CAISAQLGIPSNQPQHF
NA TRBJ1-2 NA TRBV30 TGTGCCTGGAGTGTACAGGAGGGACCTGTCTATGGCTACACCTTC CAWSVQEGPVYGYTF
NA TRBJ2-2 NA TRBV19 TGTGCCAGTAGTAAGGACAGACCCGGGGAGCTGTTTTTT CASSKDRPGELFF
NA TRBJ2-3 NA TRBV5-4 TGTGCCACCCGGGACCCCGAGGCAGATACGCAGTATTTT CATRDPEADTQYF
TRBD1 TRBJ2-7 NA TRBV6-5 TGTGCCAGCAGTTACGTTGTGGACAGGGGACCCTACGAGCAGTACTTC CASSYVVDRGPYEQYF
TRBD1 TRBJ1-6 NA TRBV7-6 TGTGCCAGCAGCTCACAGGGGACCTATAATTCACCCCTCCACTTT CASSSQGTYNSPLHF
NA TRBJ2-3 NA TRBV9 TGTGCCAGCAGCGTAGCGGGCACAGATACGCAGTATTTT CASSVAGTDTQYF
NA TRBJ1-6 NA TRBV6-5 TGTGCCAGCAGTTACTCGGGGGATCCCAATTCACCCCTCCACTTT CASSYSGDPNSPLHF
NA TRBJ2-1 NA TRBV2 TGTGCCAGCAGATCTAGGGCGGGAATGAATGAGCAGTTCTTC CASRSRAGMNEQFF
NA TRBJ2-1 NA TRBV30 TGTGCCTGGAGTGTTACGGGAGTTAGGGGCTACAATGAGCAGTTCTTC CAWSVTGVRGYNEQFF
TRBD2 TRBJ2-1 NA TRBV19 TGTGCCAGTAGTATTTTGAGCGGGGGGCCCTACAATGAGCAGTTCTTC CASSILSGGPYNEQFF
NA TRBJ1-1 NA TRBV9 TGTGCCAGCAGTAACTCACAGGAGTCGGCTTTCTTT CASSNSQESAFF
TRBD1 TRBJ1-3 NA TRBV6-5 TGTGCCAGCAGTTACAAAGGGGGCCCTGGAAACACCATATATTTT CASSYKGGPGNTIYF
NA TRBJ1-1 NA TRBV5-4 TGTGCCAGCAGCCTAGGGGACACTGAAGCTTTCTTT CASSLGDTEAFF
TRBD2 TRBJ2-7 few TRBV11-2 TGTGCCAGCAGTCCCACTAGCGGGGTTAGGTACGAGCAGTACTTC CASSPTSGVRYEQYF
TRBD1 TRBJ2-7 NA TRBV5-4 TGTGCCAGCAGCTTGGAAGGGAGGGACAGGGGCTACGAGCAGTACTTC CASSLEGRDRGYEQYF
TRBD1 TRBJ2-7 NA TRBV27 TGTGCCAGCAGCCGGACAGGGTCCTACGAGCAGTACTTC CASSRTGSYEQYF
NA TRBJ2-7 NA TRBV2 TGTGCCAGCAGTGAGGTTGGAGGCTCCTACGAGCAGTACTTC CASSEVGGSYEQYF
NA TRBJ2-1 NA TRBV5-4 TGTGCCAGCAGCTTAACAGGTTCGAATGAGCAGTTCTTC CASSLTGSNEQFF
NA TRBJ2-5 NA TRBV9 TGTGCCAGCAGCGTATTTCCCCAAGAGACCCAGTACTTC CASSVFPQETQYF
NA TRBJ1-1 NA TRBV19 TGTGCCAGTAGTATCGGTACAGGGAGTGAAGCTTTCTTT CASSIGTGSEAFF
NA TRBJ2-7 few TRBV5-1 TGCGCCAGCAGCGAAGAGAATAGCTACGAGCAGTACTTC CASSEENSYEQYF
TRBD2 TRBJ2-3 once TRBV5-4 TGTGCCAGCAGTCCCAGACTAGCGTACACAGATACGCAGTATTTT CASSPRLAYTDTQYF
NA TRBJ2-6 NA TRBV19 TGTGCCAGTAGTATACCGGGGAACTCTGGGGCCAACGTCCTGACTTTC CASSIPGNSGANVLTF
TRBD1 TRBJ2-2 NA TRBV10-3 TGTGCCAACCGGGGACAGGCGAACACCGGGGAGCTGTTTTTT CANRGQANTGELFF
TRBD1 TRBJ1-6 few TRBV6-5 TGTGCCAGCACCGGACAGGGTTCACCCCTCCACTTT CASTGQGSPLHF